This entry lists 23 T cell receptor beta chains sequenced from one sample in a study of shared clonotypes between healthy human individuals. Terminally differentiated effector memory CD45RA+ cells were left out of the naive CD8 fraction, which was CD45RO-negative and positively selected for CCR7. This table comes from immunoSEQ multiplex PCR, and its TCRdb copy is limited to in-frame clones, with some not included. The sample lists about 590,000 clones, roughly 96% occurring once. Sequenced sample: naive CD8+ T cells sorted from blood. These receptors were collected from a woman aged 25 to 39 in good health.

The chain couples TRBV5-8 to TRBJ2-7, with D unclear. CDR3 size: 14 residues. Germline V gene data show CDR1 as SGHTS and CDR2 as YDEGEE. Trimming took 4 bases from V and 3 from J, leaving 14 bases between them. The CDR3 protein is CASSIRFVGYEQYF. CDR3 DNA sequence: TGTGCCAGCAGCATCCGTTTCGTCGGCTACGAGCAGTACTTC.

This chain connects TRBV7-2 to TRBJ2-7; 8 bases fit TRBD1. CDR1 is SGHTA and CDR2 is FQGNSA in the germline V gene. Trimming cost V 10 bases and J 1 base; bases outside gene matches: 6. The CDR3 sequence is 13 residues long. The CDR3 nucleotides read TGTGCCATCGCGACAGGGGCATCCTACGAGCAGTACTTC. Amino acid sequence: CAIATGASYEQYF.

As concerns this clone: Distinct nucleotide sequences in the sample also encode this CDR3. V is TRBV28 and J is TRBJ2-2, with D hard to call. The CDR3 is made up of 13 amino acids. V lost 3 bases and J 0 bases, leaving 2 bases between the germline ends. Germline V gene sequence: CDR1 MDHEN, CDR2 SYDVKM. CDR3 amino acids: CASSLANTGELFF. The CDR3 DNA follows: TGTGCCAGCAGTTTGGCGAACACCGGGGAGCTGTTTTTT.

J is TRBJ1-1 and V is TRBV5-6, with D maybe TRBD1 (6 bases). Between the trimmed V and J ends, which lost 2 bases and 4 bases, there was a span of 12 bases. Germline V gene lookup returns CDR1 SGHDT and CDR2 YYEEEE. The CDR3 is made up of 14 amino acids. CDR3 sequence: CASSFGGFGTEAFF. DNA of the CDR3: TGTGCCAGCAGCTTTGGGGGCTTTGGCACTGAAGCTTTCTTT.

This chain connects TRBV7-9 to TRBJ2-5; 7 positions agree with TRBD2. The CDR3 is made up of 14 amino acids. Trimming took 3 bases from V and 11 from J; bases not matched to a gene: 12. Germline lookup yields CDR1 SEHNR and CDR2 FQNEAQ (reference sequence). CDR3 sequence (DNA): TGTGCCAGCAGCTTCGTGACTAGCTCGTGGGAGCAGTACTTC. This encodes CASSFVTSSWEQYF.

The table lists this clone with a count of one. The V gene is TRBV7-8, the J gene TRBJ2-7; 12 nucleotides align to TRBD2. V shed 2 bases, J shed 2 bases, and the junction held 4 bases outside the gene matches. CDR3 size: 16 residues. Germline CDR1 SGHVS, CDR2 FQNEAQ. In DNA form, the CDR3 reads TGTGCCAGCAGCTTATGGACTAGCGGGGCCGCCTACGAGCAGTACTTC. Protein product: CASSLWTSGAAYEQYF.

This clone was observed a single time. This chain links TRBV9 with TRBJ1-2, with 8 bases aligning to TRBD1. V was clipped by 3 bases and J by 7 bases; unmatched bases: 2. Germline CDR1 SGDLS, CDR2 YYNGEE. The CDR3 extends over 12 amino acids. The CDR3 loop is CASSDDRGGYTF. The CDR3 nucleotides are TGTGCCAGCAGCGACGACAGGGGTGGCTACACCTTC.

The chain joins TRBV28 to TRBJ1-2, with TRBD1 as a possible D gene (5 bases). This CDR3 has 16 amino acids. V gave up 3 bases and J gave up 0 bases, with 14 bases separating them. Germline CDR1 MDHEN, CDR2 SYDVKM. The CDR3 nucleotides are TGTGCCAGCAGTTTCTGGGGCGATATAACTAACTATGGCTACACCTTC. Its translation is CASSFWGDITNYGYTF.

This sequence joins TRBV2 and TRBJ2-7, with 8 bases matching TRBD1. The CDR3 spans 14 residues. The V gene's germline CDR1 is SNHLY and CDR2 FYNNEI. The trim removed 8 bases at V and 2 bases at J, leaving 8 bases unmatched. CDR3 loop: CASLQGAKTYEQYF. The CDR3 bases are TGTGCCAGCCTCCAGGGGGCGAAAACCTACGAGCAGTACTTC.

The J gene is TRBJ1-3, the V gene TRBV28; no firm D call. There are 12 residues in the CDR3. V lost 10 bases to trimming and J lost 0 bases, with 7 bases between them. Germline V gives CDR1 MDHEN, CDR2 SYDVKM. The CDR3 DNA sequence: TGTGCCACCGGAAGCTCTGGAAACACCATATATTTT. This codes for CATGSSGNTIYF. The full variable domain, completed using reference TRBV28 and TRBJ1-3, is DVKVTQSSRYLVKRTGEKVFLECVQDMDHENMFWYRQDPGLGLRLIYFSYDVKMKEKGDIPEGYSVSREKKERFSLILESASTNQTSMYLCATGSSGNTIYFGEGSWLTVV.

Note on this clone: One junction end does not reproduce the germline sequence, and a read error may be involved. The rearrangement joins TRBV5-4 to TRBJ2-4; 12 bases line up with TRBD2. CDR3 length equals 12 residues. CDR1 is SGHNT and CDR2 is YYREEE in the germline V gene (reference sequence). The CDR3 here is CASQPTSGRPVF. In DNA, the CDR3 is TGTGCCAGTCAACCAACTAGCGGGAGGCCGGTCTTC.

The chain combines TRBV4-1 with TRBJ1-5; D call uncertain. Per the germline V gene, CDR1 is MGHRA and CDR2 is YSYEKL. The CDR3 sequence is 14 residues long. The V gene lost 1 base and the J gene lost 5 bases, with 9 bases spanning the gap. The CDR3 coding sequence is TGCGCCAGCAGCCAAGCTTTGGCTGATCAGCCCCAGCATTTT. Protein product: CASSQALADQPQHF.

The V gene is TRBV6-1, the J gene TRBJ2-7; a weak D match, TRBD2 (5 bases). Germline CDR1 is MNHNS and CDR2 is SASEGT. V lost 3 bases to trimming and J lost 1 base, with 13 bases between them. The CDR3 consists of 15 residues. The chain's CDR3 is CASSDTPGESYEQYF. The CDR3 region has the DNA TGTGCCAGCAGTGATACCCCTGGGGAGTCCTACGAGCAGTACTTC.

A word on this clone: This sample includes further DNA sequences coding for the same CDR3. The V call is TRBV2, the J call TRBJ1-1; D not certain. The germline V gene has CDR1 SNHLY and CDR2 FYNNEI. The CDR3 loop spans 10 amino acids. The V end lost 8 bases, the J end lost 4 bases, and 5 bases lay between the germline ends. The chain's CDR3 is CASRVTEAFF. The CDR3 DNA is TGTGCCAGCCGGGTCACTGAAGCTTTCTTT.

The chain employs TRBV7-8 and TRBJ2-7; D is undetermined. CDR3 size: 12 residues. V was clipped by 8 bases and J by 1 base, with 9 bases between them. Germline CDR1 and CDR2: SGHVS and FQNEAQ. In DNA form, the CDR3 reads TGTGCCAGCGGGCGGTTGTCCTACGAGCAGTACTTC. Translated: CASGRLSYEQYF.

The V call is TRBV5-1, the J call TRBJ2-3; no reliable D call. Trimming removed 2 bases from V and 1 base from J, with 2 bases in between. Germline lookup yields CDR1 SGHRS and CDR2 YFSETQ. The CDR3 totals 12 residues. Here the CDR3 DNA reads TGCGCCAGCAGCTTCGGCACAGATACGCAGTATTTT. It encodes CASSFGTDTQYF.

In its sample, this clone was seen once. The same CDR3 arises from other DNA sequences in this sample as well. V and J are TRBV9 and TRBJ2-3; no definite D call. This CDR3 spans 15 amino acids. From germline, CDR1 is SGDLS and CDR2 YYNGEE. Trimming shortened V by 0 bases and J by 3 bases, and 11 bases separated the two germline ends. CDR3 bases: TGTGCCAGCAGCGTAGGAGGTAGCACAACAGATACGCAGTATTTT. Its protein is CASSVGGSTTDTQYF.

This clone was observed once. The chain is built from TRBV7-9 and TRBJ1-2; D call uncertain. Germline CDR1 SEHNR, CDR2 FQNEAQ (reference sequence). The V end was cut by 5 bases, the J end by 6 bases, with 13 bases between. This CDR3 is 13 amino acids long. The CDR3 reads CASSPGPADGYTF. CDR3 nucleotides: TGTGCCAGCAGCCCCGGACCTGCGGATGGCTACACCTTC.

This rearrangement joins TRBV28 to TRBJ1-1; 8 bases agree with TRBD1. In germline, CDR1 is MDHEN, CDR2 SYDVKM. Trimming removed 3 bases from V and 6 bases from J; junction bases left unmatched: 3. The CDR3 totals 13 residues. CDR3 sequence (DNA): TGTGCCAGCAGTTTGCAGGGGGCGCCTGAAGCTTTCTTT. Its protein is CASSLQGAPEAFF.

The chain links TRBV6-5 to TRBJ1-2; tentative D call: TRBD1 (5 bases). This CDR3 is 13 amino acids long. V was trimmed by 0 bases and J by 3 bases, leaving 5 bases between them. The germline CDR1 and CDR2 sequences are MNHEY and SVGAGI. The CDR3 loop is CASSYSGDYGYTF. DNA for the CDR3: TGTGCCAGCAGTTACTCAGGGGACTATGGCTACACCTTC.

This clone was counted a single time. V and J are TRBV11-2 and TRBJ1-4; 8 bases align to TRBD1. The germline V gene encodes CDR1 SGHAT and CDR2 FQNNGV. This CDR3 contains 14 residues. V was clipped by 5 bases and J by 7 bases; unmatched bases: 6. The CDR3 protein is CASSLGQGGEKLFF. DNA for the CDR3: TGTGCCAGCAGCCTCGGACAGGGCGGTGAAAAACTGTTTTTT.

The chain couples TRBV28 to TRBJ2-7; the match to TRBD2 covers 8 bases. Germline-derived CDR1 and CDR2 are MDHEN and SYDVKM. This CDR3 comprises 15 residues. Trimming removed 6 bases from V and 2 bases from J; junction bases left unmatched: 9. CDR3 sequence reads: CASRLSGRGPYEQYF. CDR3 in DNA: TGTGCCAGCAGGTTGTCCGGGAGGGGCCCCTACGAGCAGTACTTC.

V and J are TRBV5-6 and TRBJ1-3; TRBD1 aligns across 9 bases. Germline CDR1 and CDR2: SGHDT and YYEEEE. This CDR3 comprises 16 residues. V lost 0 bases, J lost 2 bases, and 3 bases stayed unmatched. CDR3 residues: CASSLEGQGTGNTIYF. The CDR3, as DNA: TGTGCCAGCAGCTTGGAGGGACAGGGTACTGGAAACACCATATATTTT.